These T cell receptor beta chains were read from a single sample in a study of blood T cell repertoires in COVID-19. This table comes from immunoSEQ multiplex PCR, and its TCRdb copy is limited to in-frame clones, with some not included. The sample consists of some 180,000 clones, more than 75% of them appearing once. The sequenced sample consisted of peripheral blood. The receptors shown here come from a woman at least 80 years old with COVID-19, enrolled during active disease. Both conserved end residues are part of each CDR3. D genes are given only for firm matches. Part of the rows lack a size; the others show once, few, many or a class for expanded clones.

j_gene	abundance	v_gene	d_gene	CDR3nt	CDR3aa
TRBJ2-1	.	TRBV7-2	TRBD2	TGTGCCAGCAGCAATGGTTGGCTAGCGGGAGTCGGGAATGAGCAGTTCTTC	CASSNGWLAGVGNEQFF
TRBJ2-7	.	TRBV6-2/TRBV6-3	TRBD2	TGTGCCAGCAGTTACTTTGCGGGAGTCGGCGAGCAGTACTTC	CASSYFAGVGEQYF
TRBJ2-7	.	TRBV5-6	.	TGTGCCAGCAGGGAGGGGACAGCCACCGAGCAGTACTTC	CASREGTATEQYF
TRBJ2-7	once	TRBV6-2/TRBV6-3	TRBD2	TGTGCCAGCAGTCGAGGACTAGCAATATGGGAGCAGTACTTC	CASSRGLAIWEQYF
TRBJ1-1	.	TRBV5-8	.	TGTGCCAGCAGCTTGGGAATCAGGGAGAACACTGAAGCTTTCTTT	CASSLGIRENTEAFF
TRBJ1-3	.	TRBV9	TRBD1	TGTGCCAGCAGCCCTGCGACAGGGATACGCTCTGGAAACACCATATATTTT	CASSPATGIRSGNTIYF
TRBJ2-1	.	TRBV6-2/TRBV6-3	TRBD2	TGTGCCAGCAGTTGGACTAGCGGGATTGGCAATGAGCAGTTCTTC	CASSWTSGIGNEQFF
TRBJ2-5	.	TRBV7-3	.	TGTGCCAGCAGCTTGTCCGTCCAAGAGACCCAGTACTTC	CASSLSVQETQYF
TRBJ1-4	.	TRBV27	TRBD1	TGTGCCAGCAGTGCGGGACAGTATGAAAAACTGTTTTTT	CASSAGQYEKLFF
TRBJ1-5	.	TRBV6-6	TRBD1	TGTGCCAGCATCAAGGGACAGACTAGCAATCAGCCCCAGCATTTT	CASIKGQTSNQPQHF
TRBJ1-6	.	TRBV7-9	TRBD1	TGTGCCAGCAGCTTGGGGACAGGGGGATCACCCCTCCACTTT	CASSLGTGGSPLHF
TRBJ1-5	.	TRBV28	.	TGTGCCAGCAGAACCCGCCTCCCCTACGGCGGTAGCAATCAGCCCCAGCATTTT	CASRTRLPYGGSNQPQHF
TRBJ2-1	.	TRBV7-9	.	TGTGCCAGCAGTGGAGTTAGTGAGCAGTTCTTC	CASSGVSEQFF
TRBJ1-1	.	TRBV3-1/TRBV3-2	.	TGTGCCAGCAGCCAAGCGGGGGGATATCGCACTGAAGCTTTCTTT	CASSQAGGYRTEAFF
TRBJ1-5	.	TRBV19	TRBD1	TGTGCCAGTAGTGCAGGGGGCTGGCAGCCCCAGCATTTT	CASSAGGWQPQHF
TRBJ1-5	.	TRBV19	.	TGTGCCACCCGCGCCGCGACAGGTTCTAATCAGCCCCAGCATTTT	CATRAATGSNQPQHF
TRBJ2-7	once	TRBV5-1	TRBD1	TGCGCCAGCAGCTTGGTGGGACAGGATCACCCGAGCTCCTACGAGCAGTACTTC	CASSLVGQDHPSSYEQYF
TRBJ2-4	once	TRBV3-1/TRBV3-2	TRBD1	TGTGCCAGCAGCCTCCGACAGGGAGCCAAAAACATTCAGTACTTC	CASSLRQGAKNIQYF
TRBJ2-1	.	TRBV6-6	.	TGTGCCAGCAGTTACTCGGACTGGGGCAATGAGCAGTTCTTC	CASSYSDWGNEQFF
TRBJ1-5	once	TRBV6-2/TRBV6-3	TRBD1	TGTGCCAGCAGCACAAACGGACAGGGGGCTGGACAGCCCCAGCATTTT	CASSTNGQGAGQPQHF
TRBJ1-2	.	TRBV19	TRBD1	TGTGCCAGTAGAAGGACAGGGCGAGGCTACACCTTC	CASRRTGRGYTF
TRBJ1-1	.	TRBV5-4	.	TGTGCCAGCCGTGGGAGGGGGAACACTGAAGCTTTCTTT	CASRGRGNTEAFF
TRBJ1-1	.	TRBV3-1/TRBV3-2	.	TGTGCCAGCAGCCAACAAGCACTCGGCACTGAAGCTTTCTTT	CASSQQALGTEAFF
TRBJ1-2	once	TRBV6-6	.	TGTGCCAGCAGTTCCATGACAAGCTATGGCTACACCTTC	CASSSMTSYGYTF
TRBJ2-1	once	TRBV7-2	TRBD2	TGTGCCAGCAGCTTACGACCGGGGACTAGCGGGGACAATGAGCAGTTCTTC	CASSLRPGTSGDNEQFF
TRBJ2-7	.	TRBV29-1	.	TGCAGCGTTCAGGGGACCGGAGGCTACGAGCAGTACTTC	CSVQGTGGYEQYF
TRBJ2-4	.	TRBV25-1	TRBD2	TGTGCCAGCAGTCCGACTAGCGGGAGGGGTAACATTCAGTACTTC	CASSPTSGRGNIQYF
TRBJ1-2	few	TRBV19	.	TGTGCCAGTAGCCCCGACAGGACATATGGCTACACCTTC	CASSPDRTYGYTF
TRBJ2-3	.	TRBV27	.	TGTGCCAGCAGTTTATTCCAGGGAGGGGGGGCAGATACGCAGTATTTT	CASSLFQGGGADTQYF
TRBJ2-7	.	TRBV7-6	TRBD1	TGTGCCAGCAGCAGAGGACAGGGGGCTCGCGAGCAGTACTTC	CASSRGQGAREQYF
TRBJ1-4	.	TRBV2	TRBD1	TGTGCCACCTTGAACTACAGGACAGGGGGCGGGAAACTGTTTTTT	CATLNYRTGGGKLFF
TRBJ2-2	.	TRBV28	TRBD1	TGTGCCAGCAAAAGACAGGGGGCGGTTGCCGCGGCCGGGGAGCTGTTTTTT	CASKRQGAVAAAGELFF
TRBJ2-3	.	TRBV7-2	TRBD1	TGTGCCAGCAGCTTAGCGACAGGGACGGTGACAGATACGCAGTATTTT	CASSLATGTVTDTQYF
TRBJ2-1	.	TRBV4-3	.	TGCGCCAGCAGCCGTGGACAGCTCTCCGTCGGCCATGAGCAGTTCTTC	CASSRGQLSVGHEQFF
TRBJ1-4	.	TRBV7-8	.	TGTGCCAGCAGCCTCGGGGGAGTTGAAAAACTGTTTTTT	CASSLGGVEKLFF
TRBJ2-3	once	TRBV18	TRBD2	TGTGCCAGCTCACTCTTAGCGGGAGGGCCCGAAGATACGCAGTATTTT	CASSLLAGGPEDTQYF
TRBJ2-1	once	TRBV6-5	TRBD2	TGTGCCAGCAGACTAGCGGGAGGGCGCAATGAGCAGTTCTTC	CASRLAGGRNEQFF
TRBJ1-4	.	TRBV7-2	.	TGTGCCAGCAGCTCCTGGACAGCCCCAACTAATGAAAAACTGTTTTTT	CASSSWTAPTNEKLFF
TRBJ2-6	.	TRBV6-5	.	TGTGCCAGCAGTTACCCAGGTGGGGCCAACGTCCTGACTTTC	CASSYPGGANVLTF
TRBJ1-1	few	TRBV19	.	TGTGCCAGTAGTATTTCAGGGGACACTGAAGCTTTCTTT	CASSISGDTEAFF
TRBJ1-4	.	TRBV6-5	TRBD1	TGTGCCAGCAGTTACTCGAGACAGGGGATTGAAAAACTGTTTTTT	CASSYSRQGIEKLFF
TRBJ1-2	many	TRBV5-4	TRBD1	TGTGCCAGCAGTCCGGGACAGGGTAGGGGAGGCTACACCTTC	CASSPGQGRGGYTF
TRBJ1-2	.	TRBV27	TRBD1	TGTGCCAGCAGCCCTAGGACAGGGGAGGGATATGGCTACACCTTC	CASSPRTGEGYGYTF
TRBJ1-3	.	TRBV25-1	.	TGTGCCAGCAGGTACAGGTCCCGCTCTGGAAACACCATATATTTT	CASRYRSRSGNTIYF
TRBJ2-7	.	TRBV7-2	TRBD1	TGTGCCAGCAGCCAAGCCGGGACAGGGTTCTACGAGCAGTACTTC	CASSQAGTGFYEQYF
TRBJ1-2	.	TRBV18	TRBD1	TGTGCCAGCTCCCCCGGGACAGGGTTTGGCTACACCTTC	CASSPGTGFGYTF
TRBJ1-3	once	TRBV28	.	TGTGCCAGCAGTTTGGGAGGGATTAGTGGAAACACCATATATTTT	CASSLGGISGNTIYF
TRBJ1-5	.	TRBV18	.	TGTGCCAGCTCAGACAACAGGGCCTATAGCAATCAGCCCCAGCATTTT	CASSDNRAYSNQPQHF
TRBJ1-5	.	TRBV4-1	TRBD1	TGCGCCAGCAGCCAAGATGAAAGGACAGGGAATCCCCAGCATTTT	CASSQDERTGNPQHF